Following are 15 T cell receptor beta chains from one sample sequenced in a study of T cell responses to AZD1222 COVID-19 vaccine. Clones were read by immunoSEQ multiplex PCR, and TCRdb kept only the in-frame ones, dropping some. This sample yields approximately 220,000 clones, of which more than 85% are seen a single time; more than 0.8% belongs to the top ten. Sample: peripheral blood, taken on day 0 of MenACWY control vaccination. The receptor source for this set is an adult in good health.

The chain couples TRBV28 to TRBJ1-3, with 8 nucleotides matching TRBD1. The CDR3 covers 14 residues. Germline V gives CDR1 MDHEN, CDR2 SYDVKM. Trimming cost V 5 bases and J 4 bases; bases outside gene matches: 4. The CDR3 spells CASSPRQGGNTIYF. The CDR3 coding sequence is TGTGCCAGCAGTCCCCGACAGGGGGGAAACACCATATATTTT.

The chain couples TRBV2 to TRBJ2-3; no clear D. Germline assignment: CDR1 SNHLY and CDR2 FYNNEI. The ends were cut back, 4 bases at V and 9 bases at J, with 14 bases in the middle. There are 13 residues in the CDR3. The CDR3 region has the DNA TGTGCCAGCAGTGTGGATGGGAAACTAACGCAGTATTTT. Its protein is CASSVDGKLTQYF.

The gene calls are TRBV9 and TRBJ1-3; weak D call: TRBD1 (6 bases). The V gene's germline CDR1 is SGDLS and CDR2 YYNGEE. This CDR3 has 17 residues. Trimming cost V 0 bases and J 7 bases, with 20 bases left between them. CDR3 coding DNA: TGTGCCAGCAGCGTAGAGCCTGGGGGCCGCGCCCAGAACACCATATATTTT. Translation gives CASSVEPGGRAQNTIYF.

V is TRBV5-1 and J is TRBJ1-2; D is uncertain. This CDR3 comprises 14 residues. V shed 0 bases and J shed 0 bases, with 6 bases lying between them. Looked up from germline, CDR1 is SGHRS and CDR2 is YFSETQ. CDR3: CASSLATSNYGYTF. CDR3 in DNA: TGCGCCAGCAGCTTGGCTACCTCTAACTATGGCTACACCTTC.

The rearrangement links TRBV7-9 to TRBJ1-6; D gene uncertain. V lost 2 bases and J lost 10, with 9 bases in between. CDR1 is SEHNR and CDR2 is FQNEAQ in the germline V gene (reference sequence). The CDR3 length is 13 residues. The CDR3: CASSLSEGSPLHF. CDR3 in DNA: TGTGCCAGCAGCTTATCCGAGGGCTCACCCCTCCACTTT.

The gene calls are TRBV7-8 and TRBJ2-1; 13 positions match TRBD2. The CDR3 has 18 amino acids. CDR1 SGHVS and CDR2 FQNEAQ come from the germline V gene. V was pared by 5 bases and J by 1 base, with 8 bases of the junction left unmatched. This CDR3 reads CASSPRLAGGRSYNEQFF. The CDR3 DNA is TGTGCCAGCAGCCCAAGACTAGCGGGGGGACGATCCTACAATGAGCAGTTCTTC.

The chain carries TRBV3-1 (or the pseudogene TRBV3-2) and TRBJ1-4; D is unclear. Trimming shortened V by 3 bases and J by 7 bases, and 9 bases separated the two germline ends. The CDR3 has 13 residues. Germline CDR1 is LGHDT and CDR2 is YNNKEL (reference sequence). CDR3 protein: CASSHRRAEKLFF. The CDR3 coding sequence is TGTGCCAGCAGCCACAGGAGGGCTGAAAAACTGTTTTTT.

DNA of the CDR3: TGTGCCAGCAAGGCCGGGACAGGGGTGCCAGATACGCAGTATTTT. Protein: CASKAGTGVPDTQYF. The chain carries TRBV27 and TRBJ2-3; 10 bases line up with TRBD1. V trimming: 7 bases; J trimming: 4 bases; junction bases outside the gene matches: 8. Germline V gene data show CDR1 as MNHEY and CDR2 as SMNVEV (reference sequence). CDR3 length: 15 residues.

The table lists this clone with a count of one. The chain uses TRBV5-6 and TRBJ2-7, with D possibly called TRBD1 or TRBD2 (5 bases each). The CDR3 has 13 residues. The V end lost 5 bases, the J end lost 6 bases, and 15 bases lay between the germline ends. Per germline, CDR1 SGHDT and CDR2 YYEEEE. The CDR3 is CASRWGRESEQYF. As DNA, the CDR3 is TGTGCCAGCAGGTGGGGCAGGGAGAGCGAGCAGTACTTC. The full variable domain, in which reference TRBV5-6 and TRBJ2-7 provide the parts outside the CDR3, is DAGVTQSPTHLIKTRGQQVTLRCSPKSGHDTVSWYQQALGQGPQFIFQYYEEEERQRGNFPDRFSGHQFPNYSSELNVNALLLGDSALYLCASRWGRESEQYFGPGTRLTVT.

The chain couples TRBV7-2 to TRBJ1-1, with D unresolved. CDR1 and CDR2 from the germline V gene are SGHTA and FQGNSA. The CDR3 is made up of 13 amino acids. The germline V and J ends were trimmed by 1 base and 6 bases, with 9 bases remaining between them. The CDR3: CASSLVIGAEAFF. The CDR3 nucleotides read TGTGCCAGCAGCTTAGTAATAGGTGCTGAAGCTTTCTTT.

CDR3 loop: CASSPNYEQYF. CDR3 sequence (DNA): TGTGCCAGCTCACCAAACTACGAGCAGTACTTC. This sequence joins TRBV18 and TRBJ2-7; D unclear. V gave up 2 bases and J gave up 3 bases, with 2 bases separating them. This CDR3 region has 11 residues. Looked up from germline, CDR1 is KGHSH and CDR2 is LQKENI. Combining the CDR3 with reference TRBV18 and TRBJ2-7 gives the whole variable domain NAGVMQNPRHLVRRRGQEARLRCSPMKGHSHVYWYRQLPEEGLKFMVYLQKENIIDESGMPKERFSAEFPKEGPSILRIQQVVRGDSAAYFCASSPNYEQYFGPGTRLTVT.

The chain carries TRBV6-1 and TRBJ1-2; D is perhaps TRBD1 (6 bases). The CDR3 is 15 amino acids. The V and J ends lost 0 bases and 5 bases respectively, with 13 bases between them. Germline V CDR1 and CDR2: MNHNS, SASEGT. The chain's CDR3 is CASSEAGWRGYGYTF. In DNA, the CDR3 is TGTGCCAGCAGTGAAGCGGGTTGGAGGGGGTATGGCTACACCTTC.

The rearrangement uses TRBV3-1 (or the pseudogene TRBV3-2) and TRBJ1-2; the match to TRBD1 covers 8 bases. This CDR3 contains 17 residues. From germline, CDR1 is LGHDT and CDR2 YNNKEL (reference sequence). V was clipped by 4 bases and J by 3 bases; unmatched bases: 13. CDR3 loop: CASSRGLGQGRHYGYTF. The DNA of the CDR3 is TGTGCCAGCAGCCGGGGCCTCGGACAGGGAAGGCACTATGGCTACACCTTC.

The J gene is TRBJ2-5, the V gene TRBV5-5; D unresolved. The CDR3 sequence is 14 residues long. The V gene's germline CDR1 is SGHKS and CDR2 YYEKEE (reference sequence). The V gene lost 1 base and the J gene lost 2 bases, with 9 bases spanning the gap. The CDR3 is CASSLRPGQETQYF. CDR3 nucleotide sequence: TGTGCCAGCAGCTTGAGGCCAGGACAAGAGACCCAGTACTTC.

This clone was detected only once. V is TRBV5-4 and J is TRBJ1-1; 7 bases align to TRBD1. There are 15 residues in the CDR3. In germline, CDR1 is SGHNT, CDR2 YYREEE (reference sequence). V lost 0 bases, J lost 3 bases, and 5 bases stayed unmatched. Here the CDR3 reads CASSLVQGSYTEAFF. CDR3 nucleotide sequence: TGTGCCAGCAGCTTGGTACAGGGGTCATACACTGAAGCTTTCTTT.